This TCR beta chain was recorded in a study of cytomegalovirus exposure and HLA in healthy donors. Study-wide results and caveats: A later analysis reportedly found fewer N-insertions in an Asian-associated ancestry cluster than the roughly 670-donor mean. The sole available immune exposure information was CMV serostatus. Among TCR beta chains, those listed as cytomegalovirus-associated numbered approximately 150.

Germline CDR1 is MGHRA and CDR2 is YSYEKL. CDR3 length: 15 residues. Trimming cost V 4 bases and J 1 base, with 11 bases left between them. In this sample, this clone turned up a few times. What it binds is unknown. Primers included in the PCR were 60 Vbeta and 13 Jbeta primers. Methods used by the authors: A follow-up analysis tallied 86 million or so unique TCR beta chains, approximately 11 million shared. TCRdb's copy holds only in-frame clones and misses some; the assay was immunoSEQ multiplex PCR. That table gives V, J and clone size, and the DNA gave D and trimming. The table shows around 160,000 clones, with approximately 77% occurring only once.

The receptor's source is a man aged 45-65 years in good health and CMV-seropositive. The gene calls are TRBV4-1 and TRBJ2-1, with no clear D. Sequenced input: PBMCs. CDR3 in amino acids: CASSRTWASYNEQFF. The DNA of the CDR3 is TGCGCCAGCAGCCGTACCTGGGCGTCCTACAATGAGCAGTTCTTC.